This T cell receptor (beta chain) was obtained from a study of blood T cell repertoires in COVID-19. Study overall: COVID-19 samples collected from the United States, Italy and Spain covered acute and convalescent phases. T cells, B-cell-depleted T cells, or PBMCs provided the cDNA or gDNA that served as material.

The CDR3 length is 16 residues. The V gene end was trimmed by 1 base and the J gene end by 2 bases; junction bases not matched to a gene: 9. Germline loops: CDR1 GTSNPN, CDR2 SVGIG (reference sequence). The sample holds one count of this clone. Here immunoSEQ multiplex PCR was the method, and the copy in TCRdb shows in-frame clones only, minus some. The repertoire includes under 250,000 clones, nearly 85% of them detected once, and roughly 5.5% sits in the top ten. The source of this sequence is a human donor in a cohort sampled during active COVID-19. Sequenced: peripheral blood. This chain uses TRBV30 with TRBJ2-7, with 9 bases that match TRBD1. CDR3 DNA sequence: TGTGCCTGGAGTGCCTCCGGGACAGGGAAACCCTACGAGCAGTACTTC. Amino acid sequence: CAWSASGTGKPYEQYF.